The present entry profiles one T cell receptor (beta chain) with its context. This clonotype was found many times. Its antigen is currently not known. The record has no base qualities; no much larger clone is one base away. This sample is part of a study of CD8 T cells in ankylosing spondylitis (dated by TCRdb to 2015 to 2018). Regarding the study in general: The study set out to find disease-linked TCR variants by profiling T cell receptor beta repertoires in ankylosing spondylitis patients and healthy donors. Samples of peripheral blood were taken, and for ankylosing spondylitis patients, synovial fluid was collected as well. The whole study cohort included about a hundred healthy donors and some 27 ankylosing spondylitis patients. What the research found in general, with its limitations: Blood from ankylosing spondylitis patients appeared to be characterized by a TCR beta motif made up of about 8 highly homologous amino acid variants. The disease-linked clones had a CD8+ phenotype and were found at relatively low frequencies in peripheral blood. The disease-linked clones were reported as significantly enriched in matched synovial fluid samples from ankylosing spondylitis patients. Some motif variants had previously been reported in the synovial fluid and blood of reactive arthritis patients, which suggests shared mechanisms of disease initiation.

The CDR3 starts with the cysteine, ends with the phenylalanine, and has 12 residues. The CDR3 DNA has 36 bases and is translated from base 1. The germline V gene yields SQVTM for CDR1 and ANQGSEA for CDR2. V and J lose 4 bases and 10 bases, and a span of 14 bases separates them. This sample was sequenced with an Illumina HiSeq 2500. Quantitative 5'-RACE with molecular barcodes was the method used to prepare the TCR beta libraries. From the authors' description of their analysis: Disease-linked TCR variants were identified with a new computational method built on a probabilistic model of VDJ rearrangement. TCRdb reran the public reads through fastp at Q25 and MiXCR, keeping productive beta chains. Under each unique CDR3 protein, matching rows form one entry showing the most common genes and DNA. TCRdb's processing, not the authors', yielded these V and J calls. Present in this sample are 270,000 or so distinct CDR3 sequences, about 20% of which were seen just once. Roughly a third of the sample is in the top ten clones.

The source is a male donor with ankylosing spondylitis or in good health (not recorded which). The sequence joins TRBV29-1 to TRBJ2-1; no D segment can be confidently identified. The specimen was blood, either unsorted or a sorted T cell fraction (not recorded which). The sequenced DNA is TGCAGCGTTGGGATTGGGAAGGGCGAGCAGTTCTTC. This encodes CSVGIGKGEQFF.